The 17 T cell receptor beta chains presented below share a single source sample, sequenced in a study of T cell responses to AZD1222 COVID-19 vaccine. Assay: immunoSEQ multiplex PCR; the TCRdb copy retains only in-frame clones and omits some. This table holds roughly 130,000 clones, around 90% found once. The input for sequencing was peripheral blood, taken on day 0 of AZD1222 vaccination. These TCRs come from an adult in good health.

The chain joins TRBV9 to TRBJ2-1; tentative D call: TRBD1 (5 bases). The ends were cut back, 1 base at V and 3 bases at J, with 5 bases in the middle. The length of the CDR3 is 13 residues. Looked up from germline, CDR1 is SGDLS and CDR2 is YYNGEE. CDR3 region: CASSVQGYNEQFF. CDR3 coding DNA: TGTGCCAGCAGCGTACAGGGCTACAATGAGCAGTTCTTC.

Only a few counts were recorded for this clone. The V call is TRBV6-2 or TRBV6-3, the J call TRBJ1-3; the match to TRBD1 covers 7 bases. V was pared by 6 bases and J by 0 bases, with 14 bases of the junction left unmatched. This CDR3 comprises 18 residues. CDR1 is MNHEY and CDR2 is SVGEGT in the germline V gene. The CDR3 bases are TGTGCCAGCAGCCGCCAATTCCTGGGACAGAGCTCTGGAAACACCATATATTTT. Amino acid sequence: CASSRQFLGQSSGNTIYF.

There are a few counts of this clone. The chain is built from TRBV19 and TRBJ2-7; 9 bases agree with TRBD1. Germline V gives CDR1 LNHDA, CDR2 SQIVND (reference sequence). J was trimmed by 6 bases and V by 4 bases; bases with no gene match: 10. The CDR3 is 15 amino acids. The CDR3 protein is CASSNPRTGEGEQYF. The DNA of the CDR3 is TGTGCCAGTAGTAACCCAAGGACAGGGGAGGGCGAGCAGTACTTC. Variable domain in full (rest from reference TRBV19 and TRBJ2-7): DGGITQSPKYLFRKEGQNVTLSCEQNLNHDAMYWYRQDPGQGLRLIYYSQIVNDFQKGDIAEGYSVSREKKESFPLTVTSAQKNPTAFYLCASSNPRTGEGEQYFGPGTRLTVT.

By frequency in the sample, this clone is large (0.1 to 1%). This chain connects TRBV25-1 to TRBJ2-3; 15 bases align to TRBD2. CDR1 and CDR2 (germline): MGHDK, SYGVNS. The CDR3 runs to 16 residues. Losses at the gene ends were 4 bases for V and 7 bases for J; bases not matched to a gene: 6. The CDR3: CASSARTSGGANTQYF. DNA for the CDR3: TGTGCCAGCAGTGCCCGGACTAGCGGGGGGGCGAATACGCAGTATTTT.

The V gene is TRBV7-8, the J gene TRBJ2-5; the match to TRBD1 covers 12 bases. V lost 4 bases to trimming and J lost 5 bases; unmatched junction nucleotides: 11. CDR3 length: 17 amino acids. The germline gives CDR1 SGHVS, CDR2 FQNEAQ. CDR3 coding DNA: TGTGCCAGCAGCTCCAGGCGGGACAGGGGGCCAGGGGAGACCCAGTACTTC. It specifies CASSSRRDRGPGETQYF.

The chain's CDR3 is CASSPLGAGAEYNEQFF. CDR3 nucleotides: TGTGCCAGCAGCCCCCTAGGGGCTGGGGCGGAATACAATGAGCAGTTCTTC. V usage is TRBV13 and J usage is TRBJ2-1; tentative D call: TRBD1 (5 bases). In germline, CDR1 is PRHDT, CDR2 FYEKMQ (reference sequence). The CDR3 has 17 amino acids. Trimming took off 5 bases at V and 4 bases at J, with 21 bases between the two ends.

V usage is TRBV12-2 and J usage is TRBJ1-2. TRBV12-2 is a known pseudogene. The CDR3 runs 15 residues. CDR3 bases: TGTGCAAGTCGCTTAGAGGGCGGGCGCAGAGATGGCTACACCTTC. It specifies CASRLEGGRRDGYTF.

A single count supports this clone. The rearrangement uses TRBV27 and TRBJ1-1, with 7 nucleotides matching TRBD1. Germline CDR1 and CDR2: MNHEY and SMNVEV (reference sequence). V trimming: 6 bases; J trimming: 1 base; junction bases outside the gene matches: 14. This CDR3 is 17 amino acids long. In DNA form, the CDR3 reads TGTGCCAGCAGAATAGAAGGAGAAGGGACAGCGAACACTGAAGCTTTCTTT. Translating gives CASRIEGEGTANTEAFF.

The V call is TRBV6-5, the J call TRBJ1-2, with D perhaps TRBD1 (6 bases). The V and J ends lost 6 bases and 4 bases respectively, with 12 bases between them. CDR3 length equals 13 residues. From germline, CDR1 is MNHEY and CDR2 SVGAGI. The CDR3 protein is CASSRGPFYGYTF. The CDR3 DNA reads as TGTGCCAGCAGCCGGGGGCCCTTCTATGGCTACACCTTC.

The chain couples TRBV28 to TRBJ2-2, with D hard to call. Trimming removed 4 bases from V and 0 bases from J, with 15 bases in between. The V gene's germline CDR1 is MDHEN and CDR2 SYDVKM. CDR3 length: 17 residues. CDR3 nucleotide sequence: TGTGCCAGCAGTTCGCCGGGCGGCGATACGAACACCGGGGAGCTGTTTTTT. The encoded protein is CASSSPGGDTNTGELFF. Variable domain in full (rest from reference TRBV28 and TRBJ2-2): DVKVTQSSRYLVKRTGEKVFLECVQDMDHENMFWYRQDPGLGLRLIYFSYDVKMKEKGDIPEGYSVSREKKERFSLILESASTNQTSMYLCASSSPGGDTNTGELFFGEGSRLTVL.

The J gene is TRBJ2-7, the V gene TRBV7-3, with a tentative D call TRBD1 (5 bases). CDR3 size: 15 residues. Germline V gene data show CDR1 as SGHTA and CDR2 as FQGTGA. Trimming pared 5 bases from V and 3 bases from J, leaving 17 bases between. The CDR3 spells CASSPQAGNGYEQYF. The CDR3 bases are TGTGCCAGCAGCCCCCAGGCAGGGAATGGCTACGAGCAGTACTTC.

This clone showed up just once. This rearrangement joins TRBV30 to TRBJ1-2; D is possibly TRBD1 (5 bases). With 3 bases removed from V and 2 bases from J, the gap between germline ends came to 7 bases. The CDR3 consists of 12 residues. The germline V gene encodes CDR1 GTSNPN and CDR2 SVGIG (reference sequence). CDR3 DNA sequence: TGTGCCTGGAGGCCAGGGAACTATGGCTACACCTTC. Translated, it gives CAWRPGNYGYTF.

The chain uses TRBV4-3 and TRBJ2-3; maybe TRBD1 (6 bases). The CDR3 is made up of 15 amino acids. V shed 0 bases and J shed 6 bases, with 13 bases lying between them. The germline V gene encodes CDR1 LGHNA and CDR2 YSLEER. The CDR3 is CASSQEWGPRDTQYF. The CDR3 nucleotides read TGCGCCAGCAGCCAAGAGTGGGGGCCTAGGGATACGCAGTATTTT.

This clone has just one count. The gene calls are TRBV3-1 (or the pseudogene TRBV3-2) and TRBJ2-1, with D perhaps TRBD2 (6 bases). The CDR3 is 18 amino acids. Germline V lookup: CDR1 LGHDT, CDR2 YNNKEL (reference sequence). The germline V and J ends were trimmed by 6 bases and 0 bases, with 21 bases remaining between them. In DNA form, the CDR3 reads TGTGCCAGCAGACGGACCTGGGGCGGGGAGAGCTCCTACAATGAGCAGTTCTTC. Its protein product is CASRRTWGGESSYNEQFF.

The rearrangement links TRBV28 to TRBJ1-4; D remains unclear. The CDR3 runs to 11 residues. Germline lookup yields CDR1 MDHEN and CDR2 SYDVKM. V lost 2 bases and J lost 8, with 3 bases in between. The DNA for the CDR3 is TGTGCCAGCAGTTTAAGGGAAAAACTGTTTTTT. Its translation: CASSLREKLFF.

This clone was found once. This chain's CDR3 is CASSRGQGAYTQYF. CDR3 coding DNA: TGTGCCAGCAGCCGGGGACAGGGGGCGTATACGCAGTATTTT. The chain has TRBV6-5 and TRBJ2-3, with TRBD1 matching 12 bases. J was trimmed by 7 bases and V by 6 bases; bases with no gene match: 5. Germline CDR1 and CDR2: MNHEY and SVGAGI. The CDR3 runs 14 residues.

The chain uses TRBV11-2 and TRBJ2-7, with TRBD1 matching 10 bases. The CDR3 runs to 15 residues. V was clipped by 0 bases and J by 4 bases; unmatched bases: 3. Germline-derived CDR1 and CDR2 are SGHAT and FQNNGV. The CDR3 DNA sequence: TGTGCCAGCAGCTTAGAGGGACAGGGGTTTTACGAGCAGTACTTC. Encoded protein: CASSLEGQGFYEQYF.